These 12 T cell receptor beta chains originate from one sample sequenced in a study of T cells expressing NK-cell markers. TCRdb reanalyzed the 5' RACE reads, giving one entry per CDR3 protein sequence and no DNA. Across 350,000 to 450,000 distinct CDR3 sequences, the top ten clones capture roughly 5.5% of the sample. The sample comprised blood T cells: a sorted CD56 or NKG2C T cell subset, CD4+ or CD8+ T cells, or bulk PBMC T cells (not recorded which). Source of these receptors: a man between 18 and 69 years old in good health.

The chain joins TRBV11-3 to TRBJ2-1; TCRdb picks TRBD1, but there is no DNA to check that call. CDR3 size: 16 residues. CDR1 is SGHNT, CDR2 YENEEA, per germline. The CDR3 is CASSLGQAYSYNEQFF.

This chain joins TRBV19 and TRBJ2-1; TCRdb outputs TRBD1, but without DNA this stays unchecked. The CDR3 is made up of 13 amino acids. Germline assignment: CDR1 LNHDA and CDR2 SQIVND (reference sequence). This chain's CDR3 is CASSIEQGNEQFF. Filled out from reference TRBV19 and TRBJ2-1, the complete variable domain reads DGGITQSPKYLFRKEGQNVTLSCEQNLNHDAMYWYRQDPGQGLRLIYYSQIVNDFQKGDIAEGYSVSREKKESFPLTVTSAQKNPTAFYLCASSIEQGNEQFFGPGTRLTVL.

The chain employs TRBV6-1 and TRBJ1-3. Germline V gene data show CDR1 as MNHNS and CDR2 as SASEGT. CDR3 size: 16 residues. CDR3 loop: CASRGPLSFAGNTIYF.

V and J are TRBV6-5 and TRBJ2-3. Germline V gene data show CDR1 as MNHEY and CDR2 as SVGAGI. The CDR3 loop spans 12 amino acids. The CDR3 loop is CATTTVSDTQYF.

The gene calls are TRBV12-3 or TRBV12-4 and TRBJ1-4; the D call of TRBD1 rests on TCRdb alone, since no DNA is present to check it. This CDR3 spans 15 amino acids. This chain's CDR3 is CASSLTQGSGEKLFF.

The J gene is TRBJ2-5, the V gene TRBV7-9; TCRdb picks TRBD1, but there is no DNA to check that call. Germline V gene sequence: CDR1 SEHNR, CDR2 FQNEAQ (reference sequence). The CDR3 runs 14 residues. The CDR3 is CASSRFGGQETQYF.

J is TRBJ2-2 and V is TRBV12-3 or TRBV12-4; TCRdb returns TRBD1, unconfirmable since there is no DNA. The CDR3 totals 15 residues. The CDR3 loop is CASSPFRVDTGELFF.

J is TRBJ2-5 and V is TRBV28; the D gene TCRdb calls, TRBD2, cannot be checked with no DNA. CDR3 length: 15 residues. CDR1 and CDR2 (germline): MDHEN, SYDVKM. The CDR3 sequence is CASSLMGGQQETQYF.

The chain uses TRBV2 and TRBJ2-1; TCRdb outputs TRBD1, but without DNA this stays unchecked. Germline V gives CDR1 SNHLY, CDR2 FYNNEI. CDR3 length equals 14 residues. CDR3 sequence: CASRWTGGSHEQFF.

The chain couples TRBV19 to TRBJ2-7; the D call from TCRdb, TRBD1, cannot be confirmed without DNA. CDR1 LNHDA and CDR2 SQIVND come from the germline V gene (reference sequence). The CDR3 spans 14 residues. The CDR3: CASSRGEGGYEQYF. Supplemented by reference TRBV19 and TRBJ2-7, the full variable domain reads DGGITQSPKYLFRKEGQNVTLSCEQNLNHDAMYWYRQDPGQGLRLIYYSQIVNDFQKGDIAEGYSVSREKKESFPLTVTSAQKNPTAFYLCASSRGEGGYEQYFGPGTRLTVT.

The CDR3: CASSSPTGGQETQYF. The chain employs TRBV12-3 or TRBV12-4 and TRBJ2-5; with no DNA, the TCRdb D assignment of TRBD1 cannot be verified. The CDR3 has 15 residues.

The J gene is TRBJ1-6, the V gene TRBV20-1; TCRdb's D gene call, TRBD1, goes unchecked for lack of DNA. The CDR3 extends over 12 amino acids. CDR1 and CDR2 from the germline V gene are DFQATT and SNEGSKA (reference sequence). CDR3 amino acids: CSAKGFGSPLHF.